A single sample is the source of the 26 T cell receptor beta chains below, sequenced in a study of T-cell reconstitution after alpha-beta-depleted transplantation in children. TCRbeta library construction was performed incorporating unique molecular identifiers. TCRdb itself ran the PCR reads through MiXCR, one entry per CDR3 protein. The sample consists of about 97,000 distinct CDR3 sequences, around 7.8% of them appearing once. Here the sequenced sample was PBMCs, taken before TCRalphabeta/CD19-depleted stem cell transplant. All receptors derive from a boy between 2 and 10 years old with acute lymphoblastic leukemia, due to receive a stem cell transplant.

This clonotype was picked up a small number of times. This chain connects TRBV7-9 to TRBJ2-7; D call uncertain. This CDR3 spans 15 amino acids. V was clipped by 5 bases and J by 2 bases, with 16 bases between them. Per germline, CDR1 SEHNR and CDR2 FQNEAQ (reference sequence). CDR3 region: CASSPPAGSPYEQYF. For the CDR3, the DNA is TGTGCCAGCAGCCCCCCGGCCGGATCCCCCTACGAGCAGTACTTC.

At least ten counts were recorded for this clonotype. The V gene is TRBV11-2, the J gene TRBJ2-2, with 13 positions matching TRBD2. This CDR3 has 16 residues. Germline values: CDR1 SGHAT, CDR2 FQNNGV. Trimming took 5 bases from V and 8 from J; bases not matched to a gene: 8. DNA for the CDR3: TGTGCCAGCAGCGCTCGGACTAGCGGGGGTCGGGGGGAGCTGTTTTTT. As protein: CASSARTSGGRGELFF.

This clonotype was seen at least ten times. The CDR3 region has the DNA TGCAGTGCTAGAGAAAGTTTGACAGGGAGAAACACCATATATTTT. This sequence encodes CSARESLTGRNTIYF. The J gene is TRBJ1-3, the V gene TRBV20-1; 7 nucleotides agree with TRBD1. Germline lookup yields CDR1 DFQATT and CDR2 SNEGSKA (reference sequence). V shed 0 bases, J shed 5 bases, and the junction held 7 bases outside the gene matches. This CDR3 has 15 amino acids.

V gene TRBV12-3 or TRBV12-4 combines with J gene TRBJ2-2, with D possibly being TRBD2 (6 bases). V gave up 7 bases and J gave up 2 bases, with 14 bases separating them. The CDR3 is 15 amino acids. As DNA, the CDR3 is TGTGCCAGCAATACCGGGACTCTAAACACCGGGGAGCTGTTTTTT. This gives the protein CASNTGTLNTGELFF.

This rearrangement joins TRBV3-1 to TRBJ2-1; 9 bases agree with TRBD1. After removal of 11 bases from V and 9 bases from J, the junction contained 23 bases not matched to a gene. This CDR3 is built from 17 residues. Per germline, CDR1 LGHDT and CDR2 YNNKEL (reference sequence). Written as DNA, the CDR3 is TGTGCCTCCACCCAAGATCGAGGACAGGGGCGAAGGGGTGAGCAGTTCTTC. This sequence encodes CASTQDRGQGRRGEQFF.

This clonotype was counted a few times. The chain joins TRBV4-1 to TRBJ2-6; D gene uncertain. V lost 3 bases and J lost 0, with 15 bases in between. CDR1 and CDR2 from the germline V gene are MGHRA and YSYEKL. The CDR3 has 18 residues. CDR3 amino acids: CASSHLDMGLSGANVLTF. CDR3 DNA sequence: TGCGCCAGCAGCCACTTAGACATGGGCCTCTCTGGGGCCAACGTCCTGACTTTC.

This clonotype was picked up a small number of times. V and J are TRBV7-9 and TRBJ2-7, with D possibly being TRBD1 (5 bases). The ends were cut back, 1 base at V and 0 bases at J, with 10 bases in the middle. Germline V lookup: CDR1 SEHNR, CDR2 FQNEAQ (reference sequence). The CDR3 loop spans 15 amino acids. The CDR3 DNA follows: TGTGCCAGCAGCTTAGAGGTAGGGGCCTCCTACGAGCAGTACTTC. It codes for CASSLEVGASYEQYF.

This clonotype was detected a few times. The chain recombines TRBV6-1 with TRBJ2-2; D may be TRBD1 (6 bases). Trimming cost V 10 bases and J 1 base, with 13 bases left between them. There are 14 residues in the CDR3. The V gene's germline CDR1 is MNHNS and CDR2 SASEGT. The DNA of the CDR3 is TGTGCCATCGACAGGAACCTGAACACCGGGGAGCTGTTTTTT. Protein sequence: CAIDRNLNTGELFF.

This clonotype was seen ten or more times. This chain joins TRBV7-2 and TRBJ1-3; unclear D gene. The V end lost 2 bases, the J end lost 2 bases, and 10 bases lay between the germline ends. The CDR3 spans 15 residues. From germline, CDR1 is SGHTA and CDR2 FQGNSA. CDR3 sequence reads: CASSLSVRPGNTIYF. CDR3 nucleotide sequence: TGTGCCAGCAGCTTATCGGTCCGACCTGGAAACACCATATATTTT.

This clonotype turned up a few times. The chain joins TRBV5-1 to TRBJ2-5; 8 positions match TRBD1. With 7 bases clipped from V and 5 bases from J, the junction kept 4 bases outside the gene matches. CDR3 length equals 12 residues. CDR1 SGHRS and CDR2 YFSETQ come from the germline V gene. The CDR3 sequence: CASQRTGETQYF. The CDR3 region has the DNA TGCGCCAGCCAGAGGACAGGGGAGACCCAGTACTTC.

This clonotype was found a few times. The gene calls are TRBV27 and TRBJ1-1, with TRBD1 matching over 7 bases. This CDR3 comprises 15 residues. Germline CDR1 MNHEY, CDR2 SMNVEV (reference sequence). Trimming at V came to 5 bases and at J to 1 base, leaving 7 bases not matched to a gene. The CDR3 spells CASSEYRGRNTEAFF. The CDR3 DNA follows: TGTGCCAGCAGTGAGTACAGGGGCAGGAACACTGAAGCTTTCTTT.

This clonotype was counted many times. CDR3: CSAGGQNGNTIYF. The CDR3 DNA reads as TGCAGCGCCGGGGGTCAGAATGGAAACACCATATATTTT. The rearrangement links TRBV29-1 to TRBJ1-3; a weak D match, TRBD1 (5 bases). The CDR3 runs to 13 residues. The germline CDR1 and CDR2 sequences are SQVTM and ANQGSEA. With 7 bases removed from V and 3 bases from J, the gap between germline ends came to 13 bases.

The gene calls are TRBV12-3 or TRBV12-4 and TRBJ1-4; D not certain. V was cut by 3 bases and J by 0 bases, with 5 bases left in between. The CDR3 runs 14 residues. CDR3 bases: TGTGCCAGCAGTTTGCGGCCAACTAATGAAAAACTGTTTTTT. Its protein product is CASSLRPTNEKLFF.

The chain carries TRBV29-1 and TRBJ1-1; possible D gene TRBD1, 6 bases. The V and J ends lost 7 bases and 6 bases respectively, with 15 bases between them. Germline assignment: CDR1 SQVTM and CDR2 ANQGSEA. The CDR3 extends over 12 amino acids. This CDR3 reads CSAEGGGAEAFF. As DNA, the CDR3 is TGCAGCGCCGAGGGGGGAGGAGCTGAAGCTTTCTTT.

The rearrangement uses TRBV7-3 and TRBJ2-3, with D possibly being TRBD1 (6 bases). Trimming removed 1 base at V and 2 bases at J, with 13 bases between. Germline V gene sequence: CDR1 SGHTA, CDR2 FQGTGA. The CDR3 is 16 amino acids. CDR3 loop: CASSLSGQGTTDTQYF. As DNA, the CDR3 is TGTGCCAGCAGCTTAAGTGGCCAGGGGACCACAGATACGCAGTATTTT.

This clonotype has a count of ten or more. This chain connects TRBV7-8 to TRBJ2-2, with 7 bases fitting TRBD1. The CDR3 runs to 16 residues. Germline values: CDR1 SGHVS, CDR2 FQNEAQ. Trimming at V came to 5 bases and at J to 5 bases, leaving 11 bases not matched to a gene. The CDR3 loop reads CASSHNRGRRTGELFF. The CDR3 nucleotides are TGTGCCAGCAGCCACAATAGGGGGCGCAGAACCGGGGAGCTGTTTTTT.

The chain uses TRBV29-1 and TRBJ1-5, with D possibly matching TRBD1 (5 bases). With 6 bases removed from V and 1 base from J, the gap between germline ends came to 16 bases. The germline V gene encodes CDR1 SQVTM and CDR2 ANQGSEA. The CDR3 is 15 amino acids. CDR3 region: CSVAIGGGSNQPQHF. The CDR3 DNA reads TGCAGCGTGGCCATTGGGGGGGGGAGCAATCAGCCCCAGCATTTT.

This clonotype was detected ten times or more. The rearrangement uses TRBV27 and TRBJ1-5; a possible D gene is TRBD1 (6 bases). V was clipped by 5 bases and J by 4 bases, with 12 bases between them. Germline CDR1 is MNHEY and CDR2 is SMNVEV (reference sequence). The length of the CDR3 is 14 residues. The CDR3 sequence is CASSQQGTNQPQHF. Written as DNA, the CDR3 is TGTGCCAGCAGTCAACAGGGAACAAATCAGCCCCAGCATTTT.

This clonotype was detected many times. The chain has TRBV3-1 and TRBJ2-1; TRBD2 aligns across 13 bases. Germline trimming cut 4 bases from V and 10 bases from J; bases unmatched to any gene: 7. CDR1 and CDR2 (germline): LGHDT, YNNKEL (reference sequence). The CDR3 extends over 15 amino acids. The CDR3 here is CASSPLAGGFREQFF. CDR3 sequence (DNA): TGTGCCAGCAGCCCACTAGCGGGGGGGTTCCGCGAGCAGTTCTTC.

Within the sample, this clonotype is large. V usage is TRBV29-1 and J usage is TRBJ2-3; TRBD1 or TRBD2 may be the D gene (5 bases each). Germline-derived CDR1 and CDR2 are SQVTM and ANQGSEA. The V gene lost 8 bases and the J gene lost 1 base, with 13 bases spanning the gap. The CDR3 runs to 13 residues. The CDR3 here is CSLTGTGTDTQYF. The CDR3 DNA is TGCAGCCTTACCGGGACGGGCACAGATACGCAGTATTTT.

CDR3 sequence (DNA): TGTGCCAGCAGTTTGCCTGGGACTAGGACGGAGAGAGATACGCAGTATTTT. It specifies CASSLPGTRTERDTQYF. The gene calls are TRBV12-3 or TRBV12-4 and TRBJ2-3, with TRBD2 identical over 8 bases. The CDR3 has 17 residues. The junction had 13 bases not matched to a gene; V was cut back by 3 bases and J by 5 bases.

This chain joins TRBV29-1 and TRBJ1-2; 9 nucleotides align to TRBD1. Per germline, CDR1 SQVTM and CDR2 ANQGSEA. V was clipped by 6 bases and J by 2 bases; unmatched bases: 7. The CDR3 length is 14 residues. CDR3 DNA sequence: TGCAGCGTCTGGGAGGGACAGGGAAACTATGGCTACACCTTC. Its translation: CSVWEGQGNYGYTF.

This chain uses TRBV29-1 with TRBJ1-2, with D uncertain. In germline, CDR1 is SQVTM, CDR2 ANQGSEA. The CDR3 consists of 9 residues. DNA for the CDR3: TGCCCCCAGGACTATGGCTACACCTTC. It specifies CPQDYGYTF.

The chain has TRBV2 and TRBJ2-7, with D perhaps TRBD2 (6 bases). V shed 8 bases and J shed 3 bases, with 17 bases lying between them. Germline V lookup: CDR1 SNHLY, CDR2 FYNNEI. This CDR3 region has 14 residues. The chain's CDR3 is CASCCVGGLYEQYF. CDR3 bases: TGTGCCAGCTGCTGTGTGGGGGGTCTCTACGAGCAGTACTTC.

The table lists this clonotype with many counts. The junction departs from germline at one end; a sequencing error may be responsible. This sequence joins TRBV7-7 and TRBJ2-5; no reliable D call. Germline CDR1 reads SSHAT; CDR2 reads FNYEAQ (reference sequence). This CDR3 region has 14 residues. This chain's CDR3 is CASSPTAASGTQYF. As DNA, the CDR3 is TGTGCTAGCAGTCCGACTGCTGCCTCCGGGACCCAGTACTTC.

In this sample, this clonotype turned up many times. V is TRBV20-1 and J is TRBJ2-7, with D maybe TRBD2 (6 bases). The V end was cut by 4 bases, the J end by 4 bases, with 14 bases between. Germline V gene sequence: CDR1 DFQATT, CDR2 SNEGSKA (reference sequence). The CDR3 length is 13 residues. The CDR3 protein is CSATPGLRYEQYF. The DNA of the CDR3 is TGCAGTGCTACTCCGGGACTCCGATACGAGCAGTACTTC.